This record covers a single TCR beta chain. Per germline, CDR1 MDHEN and CDR2 SYDVKM. The CDR3 extends over 13 amino acids. V shed 6 bases and J shed 4 bases, with 12 bases lying between them. The age range of participants was 18 to 89 years, with residence in some 25 US areas. The data derive from a study of blood T cell repertoires in COVID-19. Study in general: Sources were T cells, B-cell-depleted T cells, or PBMCs; the material itself was cDNA or gDNA.

Sequencing was performed with immunoSEQ multiplex PCR; in TCRdb, only in-frame clones are kept and a portion is missing. This sample carries about 250,000 clones, about nine tenths of them seen once, and the ten largest clones take about 6%. This chain uses TRBV28 with TRBJ1-2; a possible D gene is TRBD1 (6 bases). The source of this sequence is a woman under 40 with acute COVID-19. Specimen: PBMCs or T cells enriched from blood (not recorded which). CDR3 coding DNA: TGTGCCAGCAGAAGCGGACAGTTCTATGGCTACACCTTC. Translation: CASRSGQFYGYTF.